Each of the 17 T cell receptor beta chains below was sequenced from the same sample in a study of T cell responses to AZD1222 COVID-19 vaccine. Produced via immunoSEQ multiplex PCR; TCRdb's table is partial and in-frame only. The sample carries 200,000 to 300,000 clones, approximately 93% recorded once. The sample in question was peripheral blood, obtained on day 0 of AZD1222 vaccination. The receptors originated from an adult in good health.

This chain joins TRBV29-1 and TRBJ2-2; either TRBD1 or TRBD2 may fit D (6 bases each). V shed 4 bases and J shed 5 bases, with 11 bases lying between them. This CDR3 region has 13 residues. The V gene's germline CDR1 is SQVTM and CDR2 ANQGSEA. The CDR3 DNA reads TGCAGCGTTGTAAGGGGGGTAACCGGGGAGCTGTTTTTT. The encoded protein is CSVVRGVTGELFF.

The gene calls are TRBV11-2 and TRBJ2-5; 8 bases align to TRBD2. Germline CDR1 SGHAT, CDR2 FQNNGV. The trim removed 0 bases at V and 3 bases at J, leaving 3 bases unmatched. This CDR3 comprises 15 residues. The CDR3 DNA reads TGTGCCAGCAGCTTAGAGAGCGGGGGAGAAGAGACCCAGTACTTC. Translation gives CASSLESGGEETQYF.

This clone has just one count. V is TRBV7-8 and J is TRBJ1-2; the D is unclear. CDR3 length: 19 amino acids. From germline, CDR1 is SGHVS and CDR2 FQNEAQ. V was cut by 1 base and J by 0 bases, with 21 bases left in between. The CDR3 DNA is TGTGCCAGCAGCTTAGGGGTAGGTCATCCCTTGACTACTAACTATGGCTACACCTTC. Protein sequence: CASSLGVGHPLTTNYGYTF.

The V call is TRBV19, the J call TRBJ2-1; D is undetermined. The CDR3 is 13 amino acids. Germline V gene lookup returns CDR1 LNHDA and CDR2 SQIVND (reference sequence). Trimming removed 5 bases from V and 7 bases from J, with 12 bases in between. CDR3 residues: CASSASLANEQFF. The CDR3 DNA reads TGTGCCAGTAGTGCCAGCCTGGCGAATGAGCAGTTCTTC.

V and J are TRBV2 and TRBJ1-2, with a weak D call TRBD1 (6 bases). This CDR3 region has 14 residues. Trimming took 4 bases from V and 3 from J, leaving 12 bases between them. The germline gives CDR1 SNHLY, CDR2 FYNNEI. The CDR3, as DNA: TGTGCCAGCAGTGTCCTCACAGGGCACTATGGCTACACCTTC. Translation: CASSVLTGHYGYTF.

The chain uses TRBV5-4 and TRBJ2-3, with unresolved D. This CDR3 has 15 residues. Trimming removed 4 bases at V and 7 bases at J, with 19 bases between. Per the germline V gene, CDR1 is SGHNT and CDR2 is YYREEE (reference sequence). CDR3 DNA sequence: TGTGCCAGCAGCATCCTAGAGGCTTCGGGCAATACGCAGTATTTT. Translated: CASSILEASGNTQYF.

V usage is TRBV3-1 (or the pseudogene TRBV3-2) and J usage is TRBJ1-5, with no clear D. The V end was cut by 1 base, the J end by 6 bases, with 16 bases between. Germline-derived CDR1 and CDR2 are LGHDT and YNNKEL (reference sequence). This CDR3 spans 16 amino acids. This chain's CDR3 is CASSQGSLAPGQPQHF. CDR3 in DNA: TGTGCCAGCAGCCAAGGCTCTTTGGCCCCGGGTCAGCCCCAGCATTTT.

V is TRBV10-1 and J is TRBJ2-2; 9 bases agree with TRBD2. J lost 4 bases, V lost 2 bases, and 2 bases had no gene match. CDR1 is WNHNN, CDR2 SYGVQD, per germline (reference sequence). The CDR3 contains 15 residues. CDR3 in amino acids: CASSEKRGVTGELFF. The CDR3 nucleotides read TGCGCCAGCAGTGAGAAGCGGGGGGTCACCGGGGAGCTGTTTTTT.

The chain combines TRBV7-9 with TRBJ2-2, with D maybe TRBD2 (6 bases). Germline loops: CDR1 SEHNR, CDR2 FQNEAQ (reference sequence). The CDR3 sequence is 15 residues long. Trimming removed 1 base from V and 6 bases from J, with 12 bases in between. The CDR3 DNA reads as TGTGCCAGCAGCTTAGACGGGGGATTTCCCGGGGAGCTGTTTTTT. Translation gives CASSLDGGFPGELFF.

This rearrangement joins TRBV9 to TRBJ2-7; 7 positions match TRBD2. J lost 9 bases, V lost 4 bases, and 16 bases had no gene match. There are 15 residues in the CDR3. Germline CDR1 and CDR2: SGDLS and YYNGEE. The DNA of the CDR3 is TGTGCCAGCAGCCCCACTGGGGAGCGGGAAACGGGGCAGTACTTC. Translated, it gives CASSPTGERETGQYF.

This chain uses TRBV10-3 with TRBJ1-5; D might be TRBD1 (6 bases). Trimming took 7 bases from V and 5 from J, leaving 12 bases between them. The CDR3 spans 13 residues. Germline loops: CDR1 ENHRY, CDR2 SYGVKD. The CDR3 sequence: CAIKGAGDQPQHF. The DNA for the CDR3 is TGTGCCATCAAAGGGGCAGGGGATCAGCCCCAGCATTTT.

The chain recombines TRBV24-1 with TRBJ1-5; D is unclear. V was shortened by 5 bases and J by 4 bases, with 11 bases between the two germline ends. This CDR3 has 14 residues. In germline, CDR1 is KGHDR, CDR2 SFDVKD. CDR3 DNA: TGTGCCACCAGTGTTCCCGGGTCTAATCAGCCCCAGCATTTT. Translated, it gives CATSVPGSNQPQHF.

The gene calls are TRBV5-1 and TRBJ1-3, with D hard to call. Germline-derived CDR1 and CDR2 are SGHRS and YFSETQ. V shed 5 bases and J shed 4 bases, with 10 bases lying between them. This CDR3 region has 13 residues. CDR3 sequence: CASRPTGGNTIYF. Here the CDR3 DNA reads TGCGCCAGCAGACCGACGGGGGGAAACACCATATATTTT. Full variable domain (rest looked up from reference TRBV5-1 and TRBJ1-3): KAGVTQTPRYLIKTRGQQVTLSCSPISGHRSVSWYQQTPGQGLQFLFEYFSETQRNKGNFPGRFSGRQFSNSRSEMNVSTLELGDSALYLCASRPTGGNTIYFGEGSWLTVV.

The rearrangement uses TRBV7-9 and TRBJ1-2; D call uncertain. CDR3 size: 12 residues. Per germline, CDR1 SEHNR and CDR2 FQNEAQ (reference sequence). V dropped 7 bases and J dropped 4 bases, with 10 bases sitting between them. CDR3 sequence (DNA): TGTGCCAGCACCTCGTTGACCTATGGCTACACCTTC. Translation: CASTSLTYGYTF.

The chain has TRBV5-5 and TRBJ1-1; no clear D. The germline V gene has CDR1 SGHKS and CDR2 YYEKEE (reference sequence). The CDR3 totals 13 residues. Trimming shortened V by 3 bases and J by 8 bases, and 14 bases separated the two germline ends. The CDR3 loop is CASSSRTGWEAFF. The CDR3 bases are TGTGCCAGCAGCTCCCGGACGGGATGGGAAGCTTTCTTT.

The chain is built from TRBV19 and TRBJ1-5; TRBD1 aligns across 10 bases. The CDR3 totals 18 residues. J lost 3 bases, V lost 3 bases, and 11 bases had no gene match. Germline CDR1 LNHDA, CDR2 SQIVND (reference sequence). CDR3 loop: CASSIFGTGVGSNQPQHF. In DNA, the CDR3 is TGTGCCAGTAGTATTTTCGGGACAGGGGTGGGGTCCAATCAGCCCCAGCATTTT.

The V and J genes are TRBV9 and TRBJ1-6; tentative D call: TRBD1 (5 bases). With 3 bases removed from V and 7 bases from J, the gap between germline ends came to 11 bases. The germline V gene encodes CDR1 SGDLS and CDR2 YYNGEE. The CDR3 length is 14 residues. CDR3 sequence: CASSAIGGNSPLHF. Here the CDR3 DNA reads TGTGCCAGCAGCGCAATCGGGGGAAATTCACCCCTCCACTTT.